This T cell receptor beta chain was profiled in a study of monozygotic twins with inflammatory bowel disease. Study results and limitations: Background noise in patient repertoires may stem from differing immunosuppressive treatments.

TCRdb re-called the 5' RACE reads, yielding one record per CDR3 amino acid sequence without DNA. The sample has 300,000 to 450,000 distinct CDR3 sequences. On this clonotype: The target antigen is unknown.

CDR3 length equals 15 residues. Germline V gives CDR1 KGHSH, CDR2 LQKENI. The rearrangement joins TRBV18 to TRBJ1-3. This sequence was found in a human donor with ulcerative colitis or Crohn's disease, or a healthy co-twin of an affected twin (not recorded which). Source material: blood. The CDR3 loop is CASSPASRSGNTIYF.